This section outlines one TCR beta chain sequence together with its context. The data are from a study of blood T cell repertoires in COVID-19. This CDR3 is 15 amino acids long. The germline CDR1 and CDR2 sequences are KGHSH and LQKENI. V lost 3 bases, J lost 11 bases, and 15 bases stayed unmatched. The assay was immunoSEQ multiplex PCR, and TCRdb's table has in-frame clones only and misses some. The table has some 400,000 clones, approximately 77% seen once. The rearrangement joins TRBV18 to TRBJ1-1, with TRBD1 matching over 7 bases. This receptor was taken from a human donor with acute or convalescent COVID-19. The donor label of this sample is uncertain. The sequenced sample was peripheral blood. CDR3 DNA sequence: TGTGCCAGCTCACCTGATTCGACAGGGTCGGGCTCGGCTTTCTTT. Its translation: CASSPDSTGSGSAFF.